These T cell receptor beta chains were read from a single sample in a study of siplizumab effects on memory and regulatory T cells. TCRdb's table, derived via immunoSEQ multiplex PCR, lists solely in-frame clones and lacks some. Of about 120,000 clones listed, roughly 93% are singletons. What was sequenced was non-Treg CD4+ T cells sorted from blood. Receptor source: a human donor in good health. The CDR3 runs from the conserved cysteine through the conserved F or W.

cdr3_aa: CASSLRGTGGANVLTF
v_call: TRBV28
j_call: TRBJ2-6

cdr3_aa: CSALWALDEKLFF
v_call: TRBV29-1
j_call: TRBJ1-4

cdr3_aa: CASSFGSDGYTF
v_call: TRBV5-1
j_call: TRBJ1-2

cdr3_aa: CASAPGQGLYGYTF
v_call: TRBV12-5
j_call: TRBJ1-2

cdr3_aa: CSVDNKRGYTF
v_call: TRBV29-1
j_call: TRBJ1-2

cdr3_aa: CASSQGKLTGRLAGTNYEQYF
v_call: TRBV4-1
j_call: NA

cdr3_aa: CASSIVGTGTMFF
v_call: TRBV19
j_call: TRBJ2-2

cdr3_aa: CSVDRGLTDTQYF
v_call: TRBV29-1
j_call: TRBJ2-3

cdr3_aa: CASRVGQGRAAEYGYTF
v_call: TRBV5-1
j_call: TRBJ1-2

cdr3_aa: CASSLMGTGGQGGYTF
v_call: TRBV7-2
j_call: TRBJ1-2

cdr3_aa: CASSPGLAGAGELFF
v_call: TRBV5-1
j_call: TRBJ2-2

cdr3_aa: CASSYLETSNQPQHF
v_call: TRBV6-6
j_call: TRBJ1-5

cdr3_aa: CASSLLGQAYTGELFF
v_call: TRBV5-5
j_call: TRBJ2-2

cdr3_aa: CASRGPGENTGELFF
v_call: TRBV6-1
j_call: TRBJ2-2

cdr3_aa: CASSSALLRTDGAGELFF
v_call: TRBV5-1
j_call: TRBJ2-2

cdr3_aa: CASSLIGPYGANVLTF
v_call: TRBV28
j_call: TRBJ2-6

cdr3_aa: CASSLGVDTEAFF
v_call: TRBV5-1
j_call: TRBJ1-1

cdr3_aa: CASSRGQSPYEQYF
v_call: TRBV4-1
j_call: TRBJ2-7

cdr3_aa: CASSSRSGTENSPLHF
v_call: TRBV7-9
j_call: TRBJ1-6

cdr3_aa: CASKGPNEQFF
v_call: TRBV28
j_call: TRBJ2-1

cdr3_aa: CASSFRTANSPLHF
v_call: TRBV7-2
j_call: TRBJ1-6

cdr3_aa: CAWSRLGQTEAFF
v_call: TRBV30
j_call: TRBJ1-1

cdr3_aa: CASSGQGTTEAFF
v_call: TRBV10-1
j_call: TRBJ1-1

cdr3_aa: CASSPGSTEAFF
v_call: TRBV10-1
j_call: TRBJ1-1

cdr3_aa: CASSLATFTDTQYF
v_call: TRBV7-2
j_call: TRBJ2-3

cdr3_aa: CASSAPGVRTEAFF
v_call: TRBV5-4
j_call: TRBJ1-1

cdr3_aa: CASSPELAGAYEQYF
v_call: TRBV5-1
j_call: TRBJ2-7

cdr3_aa: CASSPLETQYF
v_call: TRBV7-2
j_call: TRBJ2-5

cdr3_aa: CASSHGVGRTNEKLFF
v_call: TRBV4-1
j_call: TRBJ1-4

cdr3_aa: CASSLGGSGGNEKLFF
v_call: TRBV5-4
j_call: TRBJ1-4

cdr3_aa: CSAAIDTQYF
v_call: TRBV20-1
j_call: TRBJ2-3

cdr3_aa: CSVDGAGRETQYF
v_call: TRBV29-1
j_call: TRBJ2-5

cdr3_aa: CASSSSTNYGYTF
v_call: TRBV5-1
j_call: TRBJ1-2

cdr3_aa: CASSLATSGGPDTQYF
v_call: TRBV5-6
j_call: TRBJ2-3

cdr3_aa: CATSPWGGSNEKLFF
v_call: TRBV27
j_call: TRBJ1-4

cdr3_aa: CASSGGQSNQPQHF
v_call: TRBV11-2
j_call: TRBJ1-5

cdr3_aa: CATSRGQTYEQYF
v_call: TRBV15
j_call: TRBJ2-7

cdr3_aa: CASRVWTGTNLPQHF
v_call: TRBV5-1
j_call: TRBJ1-5

cdr3_aa: CASSPDSITEKLFF
v_call: TRBV18
j_call: TRBJ1-4

cdr3_aa: CASSLQEWANTEAFF
v_call: TRBV7-2
j_call: TRBJ1-1

cdr3_aa: CASTRKTGQFMNTEAFF
v_call: TRBV2
j_call: TRBJ1-1

cdr3_aa: CASSFLGGGRNTGELFF
v_call: TRBV28
j_call: TRBJ2-2

cdr3_aa: CASGFGGGSSYEQYF
v_call: TRBV6-5
j_call: TRBJ2-7

cdr3_aa: CASSLAAGGNTGELFF
v_call: TRBV5-1
j_call: TRBJ2-2

cdr3_aa: CASSDGLTNTEAFF
v_call: TRBV25-1
j_call: TRBJ1-1

cdr3_aa: CASSFGEGTEAFF
v_call: TRBV11-1
j_call: TRBJ1-1

cdr3_aa: CASSLGVTGGASGKLFF
v_call: TRBV7-9
j_call: TRBJ1-4

cdr3_aa: CASSFGRSSYNSPLHF
v_call: TRBV7-9
j_call: TRBJ1-6

cdr3_aa: CASSLGGVEKLFF
v_call: TRBV7-8
j_call: TRBJ1-4

cdr3_aa: CASSVEAGGGEQFF
v_call: TRBV9
j_call: TRBJ2-1

cdr3_aa: CASSLDRRDTQYF
v_call: TRBV11-2
j_call: TRBJ2-3

cdr3_aa: CASVPLGTDNEQFF
v_call: TRBV12-5
j_call: TRBJ2-1

cdr3_aa: CASSIRGIGVYEQYF
v_call: TRBV19
j_call: TRBJ2-7

cdr3_aa: CASSEDPGGQPQHF
v_call: TRBV5-1
j_call: TRBJ1-5

cdr3_aa: CASSAGGRETQYF
v_call: TRBV9
j_call: TRBJ2-5